This TCR beta chain originates from a study of blood T cells in healthy people across ages. Each individual donor underwent a draw of ten milliliters of peripheral blood. At least 7 million PBMCs were isolated per sample. With 0 bases clipped from V and 6 bases from J, the junction kept 4 bases outside the gene matches. Germline-derived CDR1 and CDR2 are PRHDT and FYEKMQ (reference sequence). This CDR3 region has 15 residues. Using a J-beta primer mix together with a sample-barcoded 5' primer, a second PCR was run for about 6 to 12 cycles. TCRdb processed the 5' RACE reads anew with MiXCR; each CDR3 protein has one entry. The table records 1.5 million to 2 million distinct CDR3 sequences, just under 50% of them present only once. This clonotype is a singleton in its sample.

The sequencing sample was made of blood. The rearrangement uses TRBV13 and TRBJ1-5; 8 positions agree with TRBD1. The TCR comes from a woman in her 40s in good health. This CDR3 is CASSLGAGGGQPQHF. The CDR3 DNA sequence: TGTGCCAGCAGCTTAGGGGCAGGGGGCGGTCAGCCCCAGCATTTT.